A selection of T cell receptor beta chains follows, all from one sample in a study of blood T cell repertoires in COVID-19. Data came from immunoSEQ multiplex PCR; TCRdb stores just in-frame clones and leaves some out. The profile shows around 400,000 clones, just over 90% of them singletons. Sequenced input: PBMCs or T cells enriched from blood (not recorded which). These receptors were obtained from a woman in her thirties or forties who had been exposed to COVID-19. CDR3s leave out the opening cysteine and the closing phenylalanine or tryptophan. A D gene is named only where the DNA matches it firmly.

TRBJ2-2	TRBV21-1	.	ASSKVGPSTGELF
TRBJ2-7	TRBV6-5	.	ASTNSLSYEQY
TRBJ2-7	TRBV24-1	TRBD1	ATSEPRYRDRGADEQY
TRBJ1-4	TRBV2	TRBD1	ASSILRQGIDEKLF
TRBJ2-7	TRBV6-2/TRBV6-3	TRBD1	ASSHIGQGAYEQY
TRBJ2-1	TRBV4-3	TRBD2	ASSQGLTSGRAYF
TRBJ1-3	TRBV5-1	TRBD1	ASSPREGQGAGNTIY
TRBJ2-1	TRBV5-4	TRBD2	ASSRDPGGHNEQF
TRBJ1-5	TRBV7-3	.	ASSFNVNQPQH
TRBJ1-2	TRBV18	TRBD1	ASSPGRTGTYGYT
TRBJ1-2	TRBV19	.	ASRIQGIYGYT
TRBJ1-4	TRBV5-1	TRBD1	ASSARTGKDEKLF
TRBJ1-5	TRBV7-8	.	ASSLGPGGNQPQH
TRBJ2-1	TRBV2	TRBD2	ASGGRSYNEQF
TRBJ1-2	TRBV10-3	.	AISAHSDYSGYT
TRBJ2-7	TRBV19	TRBD1	ASSIQADRGRDEQY
TRBJ1-1	TRBV5-1	.	ASSTDTVNTEAF
TRBJ2-1	TRBV7-2	TRBD2	ASSLNPSGGRNEQF
TRBJ2-5	TRBV7-9	TRBD2	ASNRGGARQETQY
TRBJ1-2	TRBV10-3	TRBD1	AISRGRSGYT
TRBJ1-2	TRBV24-1	TRBD1	ATSGRDRGAGYT
TRBJ2-1	TRBV9	TRBD1	ASSVATGQGNNEQF
TRBJ2-1	TRBV20-1	.	SANYRLVLI
TRBJ1-6	TRBV30	TRBD1	AWRSQGENSPLH
TRBJ1-4	TRBV11-3	.	ASSFRTGLAEKLF
TRBJ2-7	TRBV25-1	.	ASKTGFYEQY
TRBJ1-1	TRBV7-2	TRBD1	ASSLTGGKMNTEAF
TRBJ1-1	TRBV7-2	.	ASSLWAGPDTEAF
TRBJ1-5	TRBV30	TRBD1	AWSGGQDQPQH
TRBJ2-1	TRBV6-5	.	ASSYSGQGGYNEQF
TRBJ2-7	TRBV10-3	TRBD2	AISEGLGKAGGLTTYEQY
TRBJ1-2	TRBV28	.	ASSPSYGYT
TRBJ1-2	TRBV12-3/TRBV12-4	TRBD1	ASSLETGYGYT
TRBJ2-7	TRBV20-1	.	SASLSVSSYEQY
TRBJ2-1	TRBV15	.	ATSPTQTRFEQF
TRBJ2-1	TRBV7-2	.	ASSRGWGNEQF
TRBJ1-3	TRBV3-1/TRBV3-2	.	ASSRTRGSGNTIY
TRBJ2-2	TRBV9	.	ASSVEGKAGELF
TRBJ1-2	TRBV5-4	TRBD1	ASRRAGTGPYGYT
TRBJ2-7	TRBV7-2	.	ASSFNGAAYEQY
TRBJ2-4	TRBV5-1	.	ASSLAPRAKNIQY
TRBJ1-1	TRBV29-1	.	SVHSGLVTEAF
TRBJ2-1	TRBV24-1	TRBD2	ATSGASGRTEDEQF
TRBJ2-3	TRBV3-1/TRBV3-2	.	ASRLTGSPGTDTQY
TRBJ1-2	TRBV15	.	ATSRTVNYGYT
TRBJ2-1	TRBV7-8	.	ASSLGNEQF
TRBJ2-1	TRBV5-1	TRBD2	ASTLTSGMANNEQF
TRBJ1-6	TRBV7-9	TRBD1	ASSADRDHSPLH
TRBJ2-7	TRBV18	TRBD1	ASSLQGQVTLRGQY
TRBJ2-1	TRBV7-9	TRBD1	ASSPRRASLSRGPEQF